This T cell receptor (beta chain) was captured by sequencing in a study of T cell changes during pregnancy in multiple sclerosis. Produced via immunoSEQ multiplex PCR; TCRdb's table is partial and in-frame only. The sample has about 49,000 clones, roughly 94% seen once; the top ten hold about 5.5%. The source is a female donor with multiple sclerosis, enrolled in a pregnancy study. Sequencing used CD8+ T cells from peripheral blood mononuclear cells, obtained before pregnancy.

This CDR3 is CASSPHPGTSEQDTQYF. The CDR3 DNA reads as TGTGCCAGCAGTCCGCACCCCGGGACTAGCGAACAAGATACGCAGTATTTT. The V gene is TRBV28, the J gene TRBJ2-3; 10 nucleotides align to TRBD2. After removal of 5 bases from V and 5 bases from J, the junction contained 13 bases not matched to a gene. CDR3 length: 17 amino acids. Per the germline V gene, CDR1 is MDHEN and CDR2 is SYDVKM.